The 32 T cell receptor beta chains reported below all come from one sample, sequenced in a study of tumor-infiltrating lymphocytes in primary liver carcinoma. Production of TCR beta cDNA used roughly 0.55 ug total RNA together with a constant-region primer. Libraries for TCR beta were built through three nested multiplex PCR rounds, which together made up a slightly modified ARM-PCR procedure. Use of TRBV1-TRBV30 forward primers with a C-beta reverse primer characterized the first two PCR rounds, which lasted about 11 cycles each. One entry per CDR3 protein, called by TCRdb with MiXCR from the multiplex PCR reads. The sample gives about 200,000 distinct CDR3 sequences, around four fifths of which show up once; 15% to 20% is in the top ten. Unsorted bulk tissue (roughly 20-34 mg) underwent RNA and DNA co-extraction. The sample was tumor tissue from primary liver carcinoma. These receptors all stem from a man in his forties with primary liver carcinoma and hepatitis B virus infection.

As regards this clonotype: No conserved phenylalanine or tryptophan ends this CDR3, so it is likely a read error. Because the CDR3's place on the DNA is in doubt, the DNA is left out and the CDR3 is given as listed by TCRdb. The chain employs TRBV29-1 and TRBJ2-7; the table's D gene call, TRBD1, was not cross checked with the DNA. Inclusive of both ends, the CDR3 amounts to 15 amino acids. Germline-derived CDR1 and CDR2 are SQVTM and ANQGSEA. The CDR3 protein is CSVRPSRVKSYEQYL.

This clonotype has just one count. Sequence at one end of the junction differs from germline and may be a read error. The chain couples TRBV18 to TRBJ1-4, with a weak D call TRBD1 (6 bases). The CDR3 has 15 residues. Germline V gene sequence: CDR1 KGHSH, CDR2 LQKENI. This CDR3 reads CASSARAGAKEKLCF. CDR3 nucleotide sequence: TGTGCCAGCTCAGCACGGGCAGGGGCGAAGGAAAAACTGTGTTTT.

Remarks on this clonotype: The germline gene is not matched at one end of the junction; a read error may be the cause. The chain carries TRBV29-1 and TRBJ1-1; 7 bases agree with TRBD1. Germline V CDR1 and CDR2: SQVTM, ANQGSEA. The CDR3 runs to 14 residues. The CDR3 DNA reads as TGCAGTGTTGCAAGACAGGGATCTAACACTGAAGCTTACTTT. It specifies CSVARQGSNTEAYF. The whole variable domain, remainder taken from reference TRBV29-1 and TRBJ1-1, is SAVISQKPSRDICQRGTSLTIQCQVDSQVTMMFWYRQQPGQSLTLIATANQGSEATYESGFVIDKFPISRPNLTFSTLTVSNMSPEDSSIYLCSVARQGSNTEAYFGQGTRLTVV.

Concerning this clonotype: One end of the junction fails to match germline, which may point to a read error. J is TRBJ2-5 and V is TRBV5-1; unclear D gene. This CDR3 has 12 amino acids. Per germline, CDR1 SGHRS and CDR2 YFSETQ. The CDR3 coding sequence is TGCGCCGGCAGCTGGGACCAAGAGACCCAGTACTTC. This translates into CAGSWDQETQYF.

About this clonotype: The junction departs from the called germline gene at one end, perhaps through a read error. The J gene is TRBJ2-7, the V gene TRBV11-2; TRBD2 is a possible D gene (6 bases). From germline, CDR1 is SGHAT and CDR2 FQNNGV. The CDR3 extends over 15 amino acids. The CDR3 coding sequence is TGTGCCAGCTGCTTAGCGGCCAGGGAGGTTTATGAGCAGTACTTC. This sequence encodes CASCLAAREVYEQYF.

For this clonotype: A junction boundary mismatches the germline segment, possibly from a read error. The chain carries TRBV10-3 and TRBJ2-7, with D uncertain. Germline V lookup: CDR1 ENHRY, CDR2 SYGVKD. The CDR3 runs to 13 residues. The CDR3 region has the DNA TGTGCCATCAGTGGGGATCCGGAATACGAGGAGTACTTC. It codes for CAISGDPEYEEYF.

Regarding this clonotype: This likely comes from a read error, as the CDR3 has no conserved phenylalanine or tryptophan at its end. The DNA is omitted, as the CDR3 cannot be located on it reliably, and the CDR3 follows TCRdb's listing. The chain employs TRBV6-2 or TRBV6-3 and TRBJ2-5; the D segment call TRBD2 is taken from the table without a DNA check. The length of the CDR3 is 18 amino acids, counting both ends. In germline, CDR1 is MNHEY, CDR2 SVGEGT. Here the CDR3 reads CASSSHLRDLLYQETQYL.

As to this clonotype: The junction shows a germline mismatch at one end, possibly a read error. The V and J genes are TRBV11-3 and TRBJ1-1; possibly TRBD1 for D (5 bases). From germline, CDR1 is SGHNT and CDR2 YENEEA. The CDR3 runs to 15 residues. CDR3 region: CASGPGSGWGTEAFF. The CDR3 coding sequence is TGTGCCAGCGGCCCAGGGTCCGGTTGGGGTACTGAAGCTTTCTTC.

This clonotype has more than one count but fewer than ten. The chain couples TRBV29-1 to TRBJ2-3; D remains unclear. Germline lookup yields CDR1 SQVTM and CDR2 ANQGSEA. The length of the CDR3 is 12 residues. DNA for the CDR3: TGCAGTTCCGGCGCTAACACAGATACGCAGTATTTT. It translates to CSSGANTDTQYF.

The CDR3 is CSVEVDRGRAESQYF. As DNA, the CDR3 is TGCAGCGTTGAAGTGGACAGGGGGCGAGCAGAGAGCCAATACTTC. The chain couples TRBV29-1 to TRBJ2-5; 11 bases are a match to TRBD1. Germline-derived CDR1 and CDR2 are SQVTM and ANQGSEA. J gave up 14 bases and V 1 base, and 15 bases lay outside the gene matches. There are 15 residues in the CDR3.

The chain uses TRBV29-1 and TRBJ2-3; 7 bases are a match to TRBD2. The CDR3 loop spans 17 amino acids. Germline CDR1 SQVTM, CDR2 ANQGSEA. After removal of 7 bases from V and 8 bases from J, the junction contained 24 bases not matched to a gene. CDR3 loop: CSAPTAGSQRLSATQYF. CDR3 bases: TGCAGCGCACCGACAGCGGGATCCCAAAGGTTGTCGGCTACGCAGTATTTT.

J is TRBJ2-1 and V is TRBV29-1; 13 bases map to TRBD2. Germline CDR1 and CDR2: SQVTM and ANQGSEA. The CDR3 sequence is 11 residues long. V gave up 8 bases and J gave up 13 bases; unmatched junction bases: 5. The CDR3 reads CSWGTSGNQFF. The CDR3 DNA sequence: TGCAGCTGGGGGACTAGCGGGAACCAGTTCTTC.

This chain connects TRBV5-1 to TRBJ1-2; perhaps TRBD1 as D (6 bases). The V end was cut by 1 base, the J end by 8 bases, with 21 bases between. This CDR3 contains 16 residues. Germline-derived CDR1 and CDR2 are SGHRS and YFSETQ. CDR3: CASSLPFSGDDGGYTF. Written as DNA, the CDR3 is TGCGCCAGCAGCTTGCCCTTCTCAGGGGACGATGGGGGCTACACCTTC. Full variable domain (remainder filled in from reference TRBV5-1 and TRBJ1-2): KAGVTQTPRYLIKTRGQQVTLSCSPISGHRSVSWYQQTPGQGLQFLFEYFSETQRNKGNFPGRFSGRQFSNSRSEMNVSTLELGDSALYLCASSLPFSGDDGGYTFGSGTRLTVV.

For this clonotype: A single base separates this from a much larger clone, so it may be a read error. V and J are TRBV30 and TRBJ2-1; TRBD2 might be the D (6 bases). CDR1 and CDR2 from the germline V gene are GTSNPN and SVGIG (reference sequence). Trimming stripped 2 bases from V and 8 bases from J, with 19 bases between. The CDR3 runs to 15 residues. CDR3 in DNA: TGTGCCTGGAGTTGGCTAGCGAGAGTGGGGGATGAGCAGTTCTTC. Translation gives CAWSWLARVGDEQFF.

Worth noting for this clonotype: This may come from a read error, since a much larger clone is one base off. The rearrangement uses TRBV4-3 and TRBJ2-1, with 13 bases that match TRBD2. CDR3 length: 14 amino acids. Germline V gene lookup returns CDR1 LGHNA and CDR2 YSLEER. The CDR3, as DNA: TGCGCCTGCAGCCGAGGGACTAGCGGGGATGAGCAGTTCTTC. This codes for CACSRGTSGDEQFF.

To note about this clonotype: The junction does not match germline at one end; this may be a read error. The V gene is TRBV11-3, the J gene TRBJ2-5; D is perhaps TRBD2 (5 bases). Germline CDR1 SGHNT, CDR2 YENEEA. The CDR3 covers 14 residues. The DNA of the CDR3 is TGTGTCAGCAGCGGCAGAGGAGCGGAGGAGGCCCAGTACTTC. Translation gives CVSSGRGAEEAQYF.

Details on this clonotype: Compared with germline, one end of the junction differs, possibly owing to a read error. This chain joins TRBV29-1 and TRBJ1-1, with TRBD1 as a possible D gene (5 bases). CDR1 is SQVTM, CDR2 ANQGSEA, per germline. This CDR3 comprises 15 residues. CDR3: CSVGAGCGMNTEAFF. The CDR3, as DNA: TGTAGCGTCGGCGCAGGGTGTGGTATGAACACTGAGGCTTTCTTT.

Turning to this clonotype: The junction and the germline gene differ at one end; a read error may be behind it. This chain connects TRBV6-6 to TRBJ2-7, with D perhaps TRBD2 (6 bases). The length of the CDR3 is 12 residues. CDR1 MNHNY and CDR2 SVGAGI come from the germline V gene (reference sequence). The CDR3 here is CASSLGAGEQYF. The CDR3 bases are TGCGCCAGCAGCCTCGGAGCGGGCGAGCAGTACTTC.

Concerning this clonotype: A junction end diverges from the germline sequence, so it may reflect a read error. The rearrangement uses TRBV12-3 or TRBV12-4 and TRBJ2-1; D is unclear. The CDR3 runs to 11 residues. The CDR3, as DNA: TGTGCCAGCAGCACTCGTAATGTGCAGTTCTTC. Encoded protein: CASSTRNVQFF.

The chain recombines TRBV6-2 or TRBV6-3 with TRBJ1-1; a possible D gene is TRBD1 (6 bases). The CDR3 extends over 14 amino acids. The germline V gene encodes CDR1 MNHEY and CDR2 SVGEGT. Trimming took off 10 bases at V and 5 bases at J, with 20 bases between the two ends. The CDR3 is CANRRGGMDTEAFF. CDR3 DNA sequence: TGTGCCAATCGGCGAGGGGGGATGGATACTGAAGCTTTCTTT.

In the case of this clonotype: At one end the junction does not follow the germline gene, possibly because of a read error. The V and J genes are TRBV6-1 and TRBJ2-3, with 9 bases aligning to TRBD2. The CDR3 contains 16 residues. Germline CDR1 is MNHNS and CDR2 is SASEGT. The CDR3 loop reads CTSTQRRGLADGTQYF. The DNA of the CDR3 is TGTACCAGCACTCAACGACGGGGACTAGCAGACGGTACGCAGTATTTT.

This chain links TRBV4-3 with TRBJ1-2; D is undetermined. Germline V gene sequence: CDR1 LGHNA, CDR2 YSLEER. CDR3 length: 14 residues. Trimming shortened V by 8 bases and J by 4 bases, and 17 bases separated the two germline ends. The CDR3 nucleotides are TGCGCCAGCGGCCTAGGGCAGCAGCTCTATGGCTACACCTTC. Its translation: CASGLGQQLYGYTF.

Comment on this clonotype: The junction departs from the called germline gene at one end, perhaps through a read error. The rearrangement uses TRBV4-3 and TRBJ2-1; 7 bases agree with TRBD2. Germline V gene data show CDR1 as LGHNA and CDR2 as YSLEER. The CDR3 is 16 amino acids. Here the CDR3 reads CASSQDVAGQYNEQSF. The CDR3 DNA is TGCGCCAGCAGCCAAGATGTAGCGGGCCAGTACAATGAGCAGTCCTTC.

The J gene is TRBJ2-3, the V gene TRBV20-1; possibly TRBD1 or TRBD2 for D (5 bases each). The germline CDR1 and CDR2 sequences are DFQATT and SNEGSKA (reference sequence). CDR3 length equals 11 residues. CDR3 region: CRGPNSDTQYF. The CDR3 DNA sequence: TGCAGGGGACCGAATTCAGATACGCAGTATTTT.

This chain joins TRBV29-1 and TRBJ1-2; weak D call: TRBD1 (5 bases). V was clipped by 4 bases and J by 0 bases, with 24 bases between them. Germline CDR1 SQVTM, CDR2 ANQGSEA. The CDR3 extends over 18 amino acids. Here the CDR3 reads CSVVAPTGTKVANYGYTF. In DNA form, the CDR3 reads TGCAGCGTTGTGGCACCAACAGGAACTAAAGTTGCTAACTATGGCTACACCTTC. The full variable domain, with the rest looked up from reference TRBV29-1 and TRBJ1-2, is SAVISQKPSRDICQRGTSLTIQCQVDSQVTMMFWYRQQPGQSLTLIATANQGSEATYESGFVIDKFPISRPNLTFSTLTVSNMSPEDSSIYLCSVVAPTGTKVANYGYTFGSGTRLTVV.

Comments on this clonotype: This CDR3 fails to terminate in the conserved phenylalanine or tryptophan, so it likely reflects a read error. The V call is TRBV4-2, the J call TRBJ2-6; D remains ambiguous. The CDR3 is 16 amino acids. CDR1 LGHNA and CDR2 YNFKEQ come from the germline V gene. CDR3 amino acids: CASTQEASSGANVLTI. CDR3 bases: TGTGCCAGCACCCAAGAAGCAAGCTCTGGGGCCAACGTCCTGACTATC.

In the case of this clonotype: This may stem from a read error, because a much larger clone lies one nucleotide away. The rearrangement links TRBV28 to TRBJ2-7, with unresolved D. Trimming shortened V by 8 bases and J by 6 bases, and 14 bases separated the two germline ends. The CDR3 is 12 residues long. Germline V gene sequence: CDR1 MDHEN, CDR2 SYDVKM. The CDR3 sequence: CASGPEWGEQYF. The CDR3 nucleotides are TGTGCCAGCGGCCCCGAGTGGGGCGAGCAGTACTTC.

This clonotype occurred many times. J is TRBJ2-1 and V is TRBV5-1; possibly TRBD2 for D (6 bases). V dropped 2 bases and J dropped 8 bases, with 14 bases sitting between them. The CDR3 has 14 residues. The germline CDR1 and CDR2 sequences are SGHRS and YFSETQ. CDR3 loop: CASSFRRGIDEQFF. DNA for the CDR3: TGCGCCAGCAGCTTCCGTCGCGGGATTGATGAGCAGTTCTTC.

The CDR3 protein is CASSPLGSGNEQFF. DNA for the CDR3: TGTGCCAGCTCACCCCTGGGTAGCGGCAATGAGCAGTTCTTC. The chain links TRBV18 to TRBJ2-1; maybe TRBD2 (6 bases). The ends were cut back, 3 bases at V and 6 bases at J, with 12 bases in the middle. Germline lookup yields CDR1 KGHSH and CDR2 LQKENI. This CDR3 has 14 amino acids.

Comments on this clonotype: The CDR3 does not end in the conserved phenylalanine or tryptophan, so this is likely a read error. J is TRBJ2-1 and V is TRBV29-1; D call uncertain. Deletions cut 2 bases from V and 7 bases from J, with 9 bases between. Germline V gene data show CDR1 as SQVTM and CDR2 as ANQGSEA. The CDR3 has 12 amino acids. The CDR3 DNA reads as TGCAGCGTTGAACCCATGGAGAATGAGCAGTTCGTC. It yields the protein CSVEPMENEQFV.

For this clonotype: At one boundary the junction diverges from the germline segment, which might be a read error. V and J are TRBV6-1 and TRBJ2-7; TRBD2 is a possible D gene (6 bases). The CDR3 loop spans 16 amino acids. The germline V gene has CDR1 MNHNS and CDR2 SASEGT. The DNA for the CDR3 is TGTGCCAGCAGTGAAATGTTGGGGACGGAGGGGTACGAGCAATACTTC. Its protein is CASSEMLGTEGYEQYF.

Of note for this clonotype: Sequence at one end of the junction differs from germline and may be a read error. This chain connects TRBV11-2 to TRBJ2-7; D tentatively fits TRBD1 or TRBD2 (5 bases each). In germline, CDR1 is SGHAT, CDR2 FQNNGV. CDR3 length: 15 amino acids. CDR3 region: CANSLRWTRENEQYF. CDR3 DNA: TGTGCCAACAGCTTACGATGGACACGGGAAAACGAGCAGTACTTT.